This T cell receptor (beta chain) stems from a study of blood T cell repertoires in COVID-19. Deletions cut 2 bases from V and 0 bases from J, with 5 bases between. This CDR3 is built from 15 residues. CDR1 is KGHSH and CDR2 is LQKENI in the germline V gene. Methods used by the authors: Reference gene primer amplification in the assay estimated nucleated cell counts. Assay: immunoSEQ multiplex PCR; the TCRdb copy retains only in-frame clones and omits some. The D gene and trimming were derived from the DNA, and the V and J assignments and clone size from that table. This sample has more than 300,000 clones, with around 86% found just once. Ages ranged from about 18 to 89 years, with residence in about two dozen US areas. Either two negative PCRs, clearance, or symptom resolution qualified Cohort 3 donors as recovered.

This receptor was obtained from a woman in her late teens or twenties who had recovered from COVID-19. V and J are TRBV18 and TRBJ1-6; D call uncertain. The sequenced sample was PBMCs or T cells enriched from blood (not recorded which). The CDR3 sequence is CASSPGSSYNSPLHF. The CDR3, as DNA: TGTGCCAGCTCACCAGGGAGCTCCTATAATTCACCCCTCCACTTT.